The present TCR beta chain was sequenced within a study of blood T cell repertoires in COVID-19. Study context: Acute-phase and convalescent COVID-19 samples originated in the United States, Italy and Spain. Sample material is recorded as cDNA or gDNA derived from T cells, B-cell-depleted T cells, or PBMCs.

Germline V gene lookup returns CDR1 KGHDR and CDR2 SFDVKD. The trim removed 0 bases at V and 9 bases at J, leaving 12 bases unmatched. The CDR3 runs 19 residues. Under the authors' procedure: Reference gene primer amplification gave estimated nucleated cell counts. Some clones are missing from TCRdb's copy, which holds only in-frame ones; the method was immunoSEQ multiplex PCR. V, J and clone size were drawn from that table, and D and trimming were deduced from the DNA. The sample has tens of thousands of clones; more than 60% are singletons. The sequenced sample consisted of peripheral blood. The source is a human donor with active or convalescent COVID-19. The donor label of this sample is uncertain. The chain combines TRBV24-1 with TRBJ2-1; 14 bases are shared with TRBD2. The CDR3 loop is CATSDLPGTSGRMWIEQFF. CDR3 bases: TGTGCCACCAGTGATTTGCCCGGGACTAGCGGGAGAATGTGGATTGAGCAGTTCTTC.